The clone carrying this TCR beta chain qualifies as medium-sized. The antigen remains undetermined. Deletions cut 6 bases from V and 1 base from J, with 6 bases between. Germline V gene lookup returns CDR1 MNHEY and CDR2 SVGAGI. CDR3 length: 13 amino acids. These data are taken from a study of T and B cells in COVID-19 patients. BIOMED2 TRB-A/B primer pools were used in multiplex TRB PCR. TCRdb called the multiplex PCR reads again in MiXCR, with one record for every CDR3 protein. The sample includes about 13,000 distinct CDR3 sequences, around 25% seen only once; the top ten take about 4%. Each TRB amplification used roughly 240-550 ng of genomic DNA from blood. Study results and caveats: Clonality of TRB repertoires was high in active COVID-19; recovery brought above-healthy diversity and richness.

The TCR comes from a human donor who had recovered from COVID-19. Sequenced material: blood. The V call is TRBV6-5, the J call TRBJ2-2, with a tentative D call TRBD1 (6 bases). CDR3: CASRQGNTGELFF. The CDR3 DNA is TGTGCCAGCAGACAGGGGAACACCGGGGAGCTGTTTTTT.